These 18 T cell receptor beta chains were all obtained from the same sample, sequenced in a study of T cell responses to AZD1222 COVID-19 vaccine. Sequenced by immunoSEQ multiplex PCR; TCRdb stores in-frame clones only, minus some. Of about 120,000 clones in the sample, less than 95% were seen once. Sequenced here: peripheral blood, sampled on day 0 of MenACWY control vaccination. These receptor sequences come from an adult in good health.

V usage is TRBV5-6 and J usage is TRBJ2-2; 14 nucleotides agree with TRBD2. J gave up 3 bases and V 5 bases, and 0 bases lay outside the gene matches. This CDR3 contains 15 residues. Germline CDR1 and CDR2: SGHDT and YYEEEE. DNA for the CDR3: TGTGCCAGCAGGGGACTAGCGGGAGACACCGGGGAGCTGTTTTTT. Protein product: CASRGLAGDTGELFF.

The V call is TRBV24-1, the J call TRBJ1-2, with D unclear. Germline assignment: CDR1 KGHDR and CDR2 SFDVKD. The CDR3 is 14 amino acids. Trimming shortened V by 0 bases and J by 4 bases, and 8 bases separated the two germline ends. The CDR3 nucleotides read TGTGCCACCAGTGATTTGGATATACCCTATGGCTACACCTTC. Translated, it gives CATSDLDIPYGYTF.

This chain joins TRBV14 and TRBJ1-5; D is possibly TRBD1 (5 bases). There are 19 residues in the CDR3. The V end lost 0 bases, the J end lost 2 bases, and 20 bases lay between the germline ends. CDR1 SGHDN and CDR2 FVKESK come from the germline V gene. The CDR3 region has the DNA TGTGCCAGCAGCCAAGAACGGGGGGGATTGAAACGGGGCAATCAGCCCCAGCATTTT. Protein sequence: CASSQERGGLKRGNQPQHF.

J is TRBJ2-7 and V is TRBV7-9; 9 nucleotides match TRBD2. V lost 1 base, J lost 1 base, and 11 bases stayed unmatched. This CDR3 comprises 18 residues. The germline V gene encodes CDR1 SEHNR and CDR2 FQNEAQ (reference sequence). The CDR3 region has the DNA TGTGCCAGCAGCTTAGACCGGCTAGCGGGGACGTCGTCCTACGAGCAGTACTTC. Translating it yields CASSLDRLAGTSSYEQYF.

The chain is built from TRBV7-2 and TRBJ1-2, with D possibly being TRBD1 (5 bases). Deletions cut 5 bases from V and 0 bases from J, with 16 bases between. CDR1 and CDR2 from the germline V gene are SGHTA and FQGNSA. The CDR3 spans 16 residues. The CDR3 is CASSPGLGRANYGYTF. CDR3 in DNA: TGTGCCAGCAGCCCCGGGCTGGGACGGGCTAACTATGGCTACACCTTC.

The V gene is TRBV28, the J gene TRBJ2-7; possibly TRBD1 for D (6 bases). With 2 bases removed from V and 3 bases from J, the gap between germline ends came to 17 bases. This CDR3 is built from 16 residues. Germline CDR1 reads MDHEN; CDR2 reads SYDVKM. CDR3 residues: CASSLTGSVPSYEQYF. The CDR3 DNA reads as TGTGCCAGCAGTTTAACAGGGTCCGTCCCAAGCTACGAGCAGTACTTC.

V usage is TRBV18 and J usage is TRBJ2-2, with D unclear. The germline V gene has CDR1 KGHSH and CDR2 LQKENI. This CDR3 has 15 amino acids. V lost 3 bases to trimming and J lost 6 bases, with 14 bases between them. The CDR3 bases are TGTGCCAGCTCACCTCTTATATCTAAGGCCGGGGAGCTGTTTTTT. Amino acids: CASSPLISKAGELFF.

The chain recombines TRBV7-9 with TRBJ1-2, with TRBD1 as a possible D gene (5 bases). V was shortened by 4 bases and J by 4 bases, with 13 bases between the two germline ends. CDR1 and CDR2 from the germline V gene are SEHNR and FQNEAQ (reference sequence). This CDR3 contains 14 residues. The CDR3 nucleotides are TGTGCCAGCAGCTCGGCCGGGACCTTCTATGGCTACACCTTC. Encoded protein: CASSSAGTFYGYTF.

The chain is built from TRBV6-2 or TRBV6-3 and TRBJ1-1; 8 nucleotides line up with TRBD1. CDR1 and CDR2 (germline): MNHEY, SVGEGT. V was pared by 5 bases and J by 0 bases, with 8 bases of the junction left unmatched. The length of the CDR3 is 16 residues. The CDR3 coding sequence is TGTGCCAGCAGTGACAGGGGACGGAGAATGAACACTGAAGCTTTCTTT. Translation: CASSDRGRRMNTEAFF.

The chain combines TRBV21-1 with TRBJ2-7; the table assigns TRBD2, which was not confirmed against the DNA. TRBV21-1 is shown as a pseudogene. The CDR3 is 13 amino acids. The DNA for the CDR3 is TGTGCCAGCACCCCCGGGGGAACCTACGAGCAGTACGTC. This gives the protein CASTPGGTYEQYV.

The chain recombines TRBV27 with TRBJ2-1; 12 positions match TRBD2. CDR1 is MNHEY and CDR2 is SMNVEV in the germline V gene (reference sequence). The J segment lost 4 bases and the V segment lost 3 bases, leaving 10 bases of the junction unmatched. The CDR3 is made up of 18 amino acids. DNA for the CDR3: TGTGCCAGCAGTTTTCGCACAGGACTAGCGGGACCTTACAATGAGCAGTTCTTC. Translated: CASSFRTGLAGPYNEQFF.

The V gene is TRBV3-1 (or the pseudogene TRBV3-2), the J gene TRBJ2-1; no clear D. This CDR3 has 14 amino acids. Germline assignment: CDR1 LGHDT and CDR2 YNNKEL (reference sequence). The ends were cut back, 4 bases at V and 4 bases at J, with 11 bases in the middle. The CDR3 nucleotides are TGTGCCAGCAGCCTCCGGAAGTTATACAATGAGCAGTTCTTC. It translates to CASSLRKLYNEQFF.

This clone has more than one count but fewer than ten. The chain has TRBV18 and TRBJ1-5; the D is unclear. This CDR3 contains 14 residues. V was shortened by 1 base and J by 3 bases, with 7 bases between the two germline ends. Germline loops: CDR1 KGHSH, CDR2 LQKENI. The CDR3 nucleotides are TGTGCCAGCTCACCACTATTTTCCAATCAGCCCCAGCATTTT. This gives the protein CASSPLFSNQPQHF.

This clone was observed a few times. The chain employs TRBV6-1 and TRBJ2-7; TRBD2 is a possible D gene (7 bases). This CDR3 spans 15 amino acids. Germline V lookup: CDR1 MNHNS, CDR2 SASEGT. V was trimmed by 3 bases and J by 5 bases, leaving 17 bases between them. CDR3 residues: CASSDGGLNVDEQYF. The DNA of the CDR3 is TGTGCCAGCAGTGACGGGGGGCTGAATGTGGACGAGCAGTACTTC.

This clone appeared a few times. This chain links TRBV6-5 with TRBJ1-1; no firm D call. V was trimmed by 7 bases and J by 1 base, leaving 13 bases between them. This CDR3 spans 14 amino acids. Germline V lookup: CDR1 MNHEY, CDR2 SVGAGI. CDR3 in amino acids: CASNLTPTNTEAFF. The DNA for the CDR3 is TGTGCCAGCAACCTTACACCCACGAACACTGAAGCTTTCTTT.

The chain combines TRBV19 with TRBJ1-3; possible D gene TRBD1, 6 bases. This CDR3 contains 14 residues. CDR1 is LNHDA and CDR2 is SQIVND in the germline V gene (reference sequence). Trimming removed 9 bases at V and 0 bases at J, with 12 bases between. CDR3 region: CASNRDVSGNTIYF. CDR3 nucleotide sequence: TGTGCCAGCAACAGGGACGTCTCTGGAAACACCATATATTTT. Using reference TRBV19 and TRBJ1-3 for the parts outside the CDR3, the full variable domain is DGGITQSPKYLFRKEGQNVTLSCEQNLNHDAMYWYRQDPGQGLRLIYYSQIVNDFQKGDIAEGYSVSREKKESFPLTVTSAQKNPTAFYLCASNRDVSGNTIYFGEGSWLTVV.

This clone was seen only once. The rearrangement joins TRBV28 to TRBJ1-5; 11 nucleotides agree with TRBD1. Trimming cost V 5 bases and J 5 bases; bases outside gene matches: 8. The CDR3 is made up of 16 amino acids. Germline CDR1 reads MDHEN; CDR2 reads SYDVKM. This chain's CDR3 is CASSSIRDRGDQPQHF. The CDR3 DNA is TGTGCCAGCAGTAGTATCCGGGACAGGGGGGATCAGCCCCAGCATTTT.

The gene calls are TRBV5-4 and TRBJ2-3, with 10 nucleotides matching TRBD2. Germline CDR1 SGHNT, CDR2 YYREEE (reference sequence). V gave up 2 bases and J gave up 5 bases; unmatched junction bases: 5. The CDR3 has 15 residues. The CDR3 DNA reads as TGTGCCAGCAGCTTCGGGACTAGCGTACAAGATACGCAGTATTTT. It codes for CASSFGTSVQDTQYF.